The clone carrying this T cell receptor (beta chain) occurred many times. TCRdb used MiXCR to reprocess the RT-PCR reads, holding one entry per CDR3 protein. The profile covers almost 90,000 distinct CDR3 sequences, with 4% to 5% appearing a single time and less than 3% taken by the ten largest. CDR1 SGHRS and CDR2 YFSETQ come from the germline V gene. With 2 bases removed from V and 0 bases from J, the gap between germline ends came to 11 bases. The CDR3 contains 16 residues. The sample originates from a study of patients and donors after allogeneic stem cell transplantation. The sequence derives from a human donor who was either an allogeneic HSCT recipient or a stem cell or donor lymphocyte infusion donor (not recorded which). It is not recorded whose cells these are; they may come from a transplant donor. V gene TRBV5-1 combines with J gene TRBJ1-4, with D possibly being TRBD1 (6 bases). Sequenced input: blood, either unsorted or a sorted T cell fraction (not recorded which). CDR3 sequence reads: CASSFGTPATNEKLFF. In DNA form, the CDR3 reads TGCGCCAGCAGCTTCGGGACACCCGCAACTAATGAAAAACTGTTTTTT.